This TCR beta chain was observed in a study of human T cells and chemical hapten exposure (dated by TCRdb to the early 2020s). In the study overall: The libraries were sequenced as a pool, and the TCR yield per sample differed mostly because of small variations in library volumes within the pool. This study followed changes in the peripheral blood TCR repertoire in vivo during primary and secondary sensitization of alopecia patients to the hapten diphenylcyclopropenone (DPC). Each blood RNA sample was used to sequence both TCR alpha and TCR beta chains.

Library creation used RACE. Data came from a NextSeq 500. During library preparation, unique molecular identifiers were attached to individual cDNA molecules so that TCRs could be counted quantitatively and reproducibly. In the paper's pipeline: The median number of TCRs per sample was approximately 98,000, ranging from 23,224 to 690,600. The Decombinator software suite was used to annotate the V, J and CDR3 of the TCR reads. To make PS versus PT1 abundance plots, every sample was subsampled to the same number of TCRs (28,000). Expanded TCRs were defined as absent before sensitization and observed at least eight times at the 2-week time point. TCRdb's own reprocessing of the public reads used fastp at Q25 and MiXCR and kept productive beta chains. Rows are combined by CDR3 protein, so each entry shows the most common genes and DNA. The V and J calls were not made by the authors but by TCRdb's processing. A total of approximately 97,000 distinct CDR3 sequences appear in this sample, about 8.6% of them only once. The leading ten clones occupy roughly 3.1% of the sample.

The paper as a whole reports these results and caveats: Repeated subsampling changed both the strength of the expansion versus patch-test correlation and the threshold at which the correlation became significant. The number of TCRs above 1 in 1000 frequency did not change with DPC sensitization; there was no evidence of global repertoire structure alterations.

The time point label here, explained by the study, means: healthy volunteer bleed at 2 weeks. Total RNA was extracted from unfractionated whole blood that had been collected in Tempus Blood RNA tubes. A handful of healthy volunteers acted as controls for TCR sequencing and had blood drawn at day 0, 2 weeks and 6 weeks. This clonotype was counted at least ten times. What antigen it recognizes has not been identified. Per-base quality was not reported, and no clone a single base away is much larger than it. Based on the germline V gene, the CDR1 and CDR2 sequences are SGHVS and FQNEAQ. V was cut back by 0 bases and J by 2 bases, leaving a gap of 10 bases between them. Taken from cysteine to phenylalanine, the CDR3 has 15 residues. Just CDR3 DNA is preserved here, 45 bases in frame from base 1.

Specimen: whole blood. This TCR was recovered from a female donor in good health. Some clones in this sample may be carry-over from other donors' samples. Recombination joined TRBV7-8 with TRBJ1-2; no D gene can be assigned with confidence. CDR3 region: CASSLAVNPNYGYTF. The base sequence is TGTGCCAGCAGCTTAGCGGTGAACCCCAACTATGGCTACACCTTC. With all but the CDR3 taken from the reference TRBV7-8 and TRBJ1-2 genes, the full variable domain is: GAGVSQSPRYKVAKRGQDVALRCDPISGHVSLFWYQQALGQGPEFLTYFQNEAQLDKSGLPSDRFFAERPEGSVSTLKIQRTQQEDSAVYLCASSLAVNPNYGYTFGSGTRLTVV.